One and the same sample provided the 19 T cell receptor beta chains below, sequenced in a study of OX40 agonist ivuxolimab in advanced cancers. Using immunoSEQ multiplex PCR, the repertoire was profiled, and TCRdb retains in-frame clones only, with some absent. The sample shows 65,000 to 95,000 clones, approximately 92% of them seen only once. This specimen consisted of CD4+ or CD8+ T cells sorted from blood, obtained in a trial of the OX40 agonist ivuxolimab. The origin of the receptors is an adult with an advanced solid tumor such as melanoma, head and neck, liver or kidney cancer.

The CDR3 bases are TGTGCCAGCATCATCCCGGGACTTATCAATGAGCAGTTCTTC. It specifies CASIIPGLINEQFF. This chain uses TRBV7-2 with TRBJ2-1, with a weak D call TRBD2 (6 bases). This CDR3 is 14 amino acids long. V was shortened by 7 bases and J by 6 bases, with 16 bases between the two germline ends. Per the germline V gene, CDR1 is SGHTA and CDR2 is FQGNSA.

CDR3 loop: CAWGRSGAYNEQFF. CDR3 bases: TGTGCCTGGGGACGAAGCGGGGCCTACAATGAGCAGTTCTTC. The V call is TRBV30, the J call TRBJ2-1; 7 positions agree with TRBD2. V trimming: 5 bases; J trimming: 2 bases; junction bases outside the gene matches: 6. The germline CDR1 and CDR2 sequences are GTSNPN and SVGIG (reference sequence). The CDR3 extends over 14 amino acids.

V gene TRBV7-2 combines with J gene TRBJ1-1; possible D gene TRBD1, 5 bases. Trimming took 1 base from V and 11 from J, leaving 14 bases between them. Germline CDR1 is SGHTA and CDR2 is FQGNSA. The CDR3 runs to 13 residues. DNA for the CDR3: TGTGCCAGCAGCTTAGTTGCGGGGGGAGAGGCTTTCTTT. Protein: CASSLVAGGEAFF.

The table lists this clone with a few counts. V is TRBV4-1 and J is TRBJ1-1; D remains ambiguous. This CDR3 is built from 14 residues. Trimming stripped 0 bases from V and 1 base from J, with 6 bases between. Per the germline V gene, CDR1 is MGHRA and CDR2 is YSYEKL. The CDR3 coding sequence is TGCGCCAGCAGCCAAGAAGCCTGGAACACTGAAGCTTTCTTT. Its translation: CASSQEAWNTEAFF.

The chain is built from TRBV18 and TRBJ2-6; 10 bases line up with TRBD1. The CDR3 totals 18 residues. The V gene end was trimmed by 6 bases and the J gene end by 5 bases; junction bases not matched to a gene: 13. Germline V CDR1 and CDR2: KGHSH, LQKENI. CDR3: CASSPGQGTLWRANVLTF. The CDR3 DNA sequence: TGTGCCAGCTCCCCGGGACAGGGGACCCTCTGGAGGGCCAACGTCCTGACTTTC.

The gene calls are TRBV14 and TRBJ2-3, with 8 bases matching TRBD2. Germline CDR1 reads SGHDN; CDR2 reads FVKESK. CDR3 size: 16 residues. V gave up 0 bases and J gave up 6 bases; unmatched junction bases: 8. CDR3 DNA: TGTGCCAGCAGCCAAGATGCTGGACTAGCTGGGGATACGCAGTATTTT. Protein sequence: CASSQDAGLAGDTQYF.

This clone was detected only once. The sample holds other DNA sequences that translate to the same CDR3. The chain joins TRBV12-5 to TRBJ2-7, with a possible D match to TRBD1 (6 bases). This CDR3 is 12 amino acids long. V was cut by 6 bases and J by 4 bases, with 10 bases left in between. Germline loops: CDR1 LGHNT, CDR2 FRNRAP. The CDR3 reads CASGRGGYEQYF. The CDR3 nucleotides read TGTGCTAGTGGCAGGGGTGGGTACGAGCAGTACTTC.

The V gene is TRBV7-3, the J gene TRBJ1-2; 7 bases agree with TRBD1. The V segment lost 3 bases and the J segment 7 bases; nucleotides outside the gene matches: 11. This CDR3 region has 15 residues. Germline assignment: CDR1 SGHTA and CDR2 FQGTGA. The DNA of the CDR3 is TGTGCCAGCAGCTTTACGGCAGGGGGAGTGAGTGGCTACACCTTC. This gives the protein CASSFTAGGVSGYTF.

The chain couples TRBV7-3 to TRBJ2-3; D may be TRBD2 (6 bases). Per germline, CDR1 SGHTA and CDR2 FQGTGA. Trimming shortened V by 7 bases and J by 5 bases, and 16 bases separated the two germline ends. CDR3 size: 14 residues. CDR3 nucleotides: TGTGCCAGCACCCTCGGGGGTGTGGTAGATACGCAGTATTTT. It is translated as CASTLGGVVDTQYF.

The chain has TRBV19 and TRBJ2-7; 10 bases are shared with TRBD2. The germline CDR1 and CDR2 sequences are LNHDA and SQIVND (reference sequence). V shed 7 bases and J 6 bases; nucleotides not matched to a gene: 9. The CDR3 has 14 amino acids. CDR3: CASKEREGSAEQYF. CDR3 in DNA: TGTGCCAGTAAGGAGCGGGAGGGCAGCGCCGAGCAGTACTTC.

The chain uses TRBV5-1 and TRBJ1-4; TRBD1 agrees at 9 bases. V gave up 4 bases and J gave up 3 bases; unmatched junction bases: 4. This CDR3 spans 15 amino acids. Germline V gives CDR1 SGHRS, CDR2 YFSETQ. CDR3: CASSPRTGANEKLFF. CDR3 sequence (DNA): TGCGCCAGCAGCCCTAGGACAGGGGCTAATGAAAAACTGTTTTTT.

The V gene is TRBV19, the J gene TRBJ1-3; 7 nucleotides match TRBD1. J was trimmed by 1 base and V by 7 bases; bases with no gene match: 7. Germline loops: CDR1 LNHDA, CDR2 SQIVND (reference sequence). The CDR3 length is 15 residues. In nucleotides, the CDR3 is TGTGCCAGTACAGACAGGGCTCGATCTGGAAACACCATATATTTT. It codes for CASTDRARSGNTIYF.

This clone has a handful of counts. This CDR3 is CASSQLAGGSYEQYF. The CDR3 nucleotides read TGTGCCAGCAGCCAACTAGCGGGAGGATCCTACGAGCAGTACTTC. The J gene is TRBJ2-7, the V gene TRBV14, with 11 bases fitting TRBD2. Germline V gives CDR1 SGHDN, CDR2 FVKESK. The CDR3 totals 15 residues. V trimming: 2 bases; J trimming: 1 base; junction bases outside the gene matches: 1.

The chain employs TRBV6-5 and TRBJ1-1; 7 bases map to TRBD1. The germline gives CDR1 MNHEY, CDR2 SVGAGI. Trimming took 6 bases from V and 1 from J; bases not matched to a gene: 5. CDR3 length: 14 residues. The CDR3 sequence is CASSFRGENTEAFF. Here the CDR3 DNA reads TGTGCCAGCAGCTTCAGGGGGGAGAACACTGAAGCTTTCTTT.

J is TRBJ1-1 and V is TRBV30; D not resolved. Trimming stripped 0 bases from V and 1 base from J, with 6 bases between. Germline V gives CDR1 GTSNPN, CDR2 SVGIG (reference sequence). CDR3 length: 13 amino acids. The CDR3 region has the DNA TGTGCCTGGAGTGTAAATCGGAACACTGAAGCTTTCTTT. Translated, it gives CAWSVNRNTEAFF.

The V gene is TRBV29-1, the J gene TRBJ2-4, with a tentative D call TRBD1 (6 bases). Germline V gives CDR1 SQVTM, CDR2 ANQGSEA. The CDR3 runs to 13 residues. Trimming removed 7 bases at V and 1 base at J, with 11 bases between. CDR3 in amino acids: CSASTGAKNIQYF. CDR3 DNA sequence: TGCAGCGCCAGCACAGGGGCCAAAAACATTCAGTACTTC. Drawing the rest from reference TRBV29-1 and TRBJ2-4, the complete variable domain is SAVISQKPSRDICQRGTSLTIQCQVDSQVTMMFWYRQQPGQSLTLIATANQGSEATYESGFVIDKFPISRPNLTFSTLTVSNMSPEDSSIYLCSASTGAKNIQYFGAGTRLSVL.

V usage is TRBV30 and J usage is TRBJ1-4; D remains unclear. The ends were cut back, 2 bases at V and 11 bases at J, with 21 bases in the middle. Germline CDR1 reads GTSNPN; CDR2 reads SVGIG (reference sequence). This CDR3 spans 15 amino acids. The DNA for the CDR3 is TGTGCCTGGAGTACCCCAAAAAACCAAGGGTATAAACTGTTTTTT. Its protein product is CAWSTPKNQGYKLFF.

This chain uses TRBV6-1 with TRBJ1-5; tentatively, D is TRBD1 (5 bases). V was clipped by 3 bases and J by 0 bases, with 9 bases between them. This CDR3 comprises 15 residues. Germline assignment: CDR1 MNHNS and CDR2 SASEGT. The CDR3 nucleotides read TGTGCCAGCAGTGAGCGGGGGGATAGCAATCAGCCCCAGCATTTT. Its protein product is CASSERGDSNQPQHF.

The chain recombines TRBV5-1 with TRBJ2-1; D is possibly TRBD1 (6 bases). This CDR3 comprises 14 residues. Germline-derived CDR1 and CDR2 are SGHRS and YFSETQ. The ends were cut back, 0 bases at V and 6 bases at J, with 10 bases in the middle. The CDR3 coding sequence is TGCGCCAGCAGCTTGGGTCAGGGGATCAATGAGCAGTTCTTC. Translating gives CASSLGQGINEQFF.